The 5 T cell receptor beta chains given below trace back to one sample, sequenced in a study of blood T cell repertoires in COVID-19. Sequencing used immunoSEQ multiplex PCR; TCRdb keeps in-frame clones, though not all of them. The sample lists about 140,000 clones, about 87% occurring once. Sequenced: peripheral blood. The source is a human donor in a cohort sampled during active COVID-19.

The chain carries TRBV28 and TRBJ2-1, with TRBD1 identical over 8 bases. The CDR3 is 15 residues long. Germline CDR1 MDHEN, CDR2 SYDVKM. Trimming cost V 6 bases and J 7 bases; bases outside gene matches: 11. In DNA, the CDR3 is TGTGCCAGCAGCCCATGGACAGGGAGAAAGAATGAGCAGTTCTTC. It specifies CASSPWTGRKNEQFF.

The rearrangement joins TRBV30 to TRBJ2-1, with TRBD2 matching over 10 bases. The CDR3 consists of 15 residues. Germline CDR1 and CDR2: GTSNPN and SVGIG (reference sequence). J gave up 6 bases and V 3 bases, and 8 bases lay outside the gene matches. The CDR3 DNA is TGTGCCTGGAGAAAAGCGGGGGGGCCTGTCAATGAGCAGTTCTTC. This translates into CAWRKAGGPVNEQFF.

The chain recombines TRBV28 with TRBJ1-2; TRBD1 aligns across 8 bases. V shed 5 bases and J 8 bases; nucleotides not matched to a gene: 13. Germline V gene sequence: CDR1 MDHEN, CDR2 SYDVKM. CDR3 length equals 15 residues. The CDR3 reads CASSSVPRTGSGYTF. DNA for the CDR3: TGTGCCAGCAGTAGTGTCCCCCGGACAGGGTCCGGCTACACCTTC.

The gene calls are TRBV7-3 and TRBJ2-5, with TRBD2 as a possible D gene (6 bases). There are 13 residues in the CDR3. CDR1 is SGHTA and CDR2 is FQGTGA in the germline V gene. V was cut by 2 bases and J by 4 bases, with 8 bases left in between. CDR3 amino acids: CASSLGGGETQYF. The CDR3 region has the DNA TGTGCCAGCAGCTTAGGGGGAGGAGAGACCCAGTACTTC.

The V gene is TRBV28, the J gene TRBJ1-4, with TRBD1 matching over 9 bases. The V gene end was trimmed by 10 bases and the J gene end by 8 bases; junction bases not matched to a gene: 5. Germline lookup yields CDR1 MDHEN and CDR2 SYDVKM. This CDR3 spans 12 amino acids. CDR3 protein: CATQGAGEKLFF. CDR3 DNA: TGTGCCACACAGGGGGCCGGGGAAAAACTGTTTTTT.